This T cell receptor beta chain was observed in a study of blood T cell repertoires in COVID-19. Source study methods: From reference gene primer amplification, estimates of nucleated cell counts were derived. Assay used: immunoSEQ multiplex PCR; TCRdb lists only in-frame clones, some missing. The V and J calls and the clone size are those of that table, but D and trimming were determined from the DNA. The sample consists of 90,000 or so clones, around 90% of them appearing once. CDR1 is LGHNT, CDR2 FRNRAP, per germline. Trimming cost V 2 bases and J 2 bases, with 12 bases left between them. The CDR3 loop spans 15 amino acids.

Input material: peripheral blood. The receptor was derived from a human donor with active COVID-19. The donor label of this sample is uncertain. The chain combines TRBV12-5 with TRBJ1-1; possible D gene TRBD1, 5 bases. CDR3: CASGLPSTDNTEAFF. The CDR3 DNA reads TGTGCTAGTGGTTTGCCGTCGACAGATAACACTGAAGCTTTCTTT.